This is a list of T cell receptor beta chains from one sample in a study of blood T cells in healthy people across ages. TCRdb used MiXCR to reprocess the 5' RACE reads, holding one entry per CDR3 protein. The repertoire consists of approximately 730,000 distinct CDR3 sequences, with about 53% occurring once and the leading ten covering roughly 37%. Sequencing was performed on blood. Source of these receptors: a man older than 75 in good health. The CDR3 runs from the conserved cysteine through the conserved F or W. Fields, in order: CDR3 length, clone size, V gene, J gene, D gene, CDR3 DNA, CDR3 protein. A D gene is named only where the DNA matches it firmly. Expanded clones are given a class, and other clones once, few, many or no size at all.

12	.	TRBV29-1	TRBJ2-1	TRBD2	TGCCGCATTAGCGGGCCGTACAATGAGCAGTTCTTC	CRISGPYNEQFF
13	few	TRBV10-3	TRBJ2-1	TRBD1	TGTGCCATCAGACAGGGGTTGTCAGATGAGCAGTTCTTC	CAIRQGLSDEQFF
19	.	TRBV7-9	TRBJ2-1	TRBD2	TGTGCCAGCAGCTCGAGTCGGCCGACTAGCGGGAGGTACCAAGAGACCCAGTTCTTC	CASSSSRPTSGRYQETQFF
16	.	TRBV25-1	TRBJ2-5	TRBD2	TGTGCCAGCAGTGAATCTCTAGCGGTTCCCCAAGAGACCCAGTACTTC	CASSESLAVPQETQYF
16	.	TRBV5-1	TRBJ2-1	TRBD1	TGCGCCAGCAGCCCGGGGCCGGGACAGGGAAACAATGAGCAGTTCTTC	CASSPGPGQGNNEQFF
14	few	TRBV9	TRBJ1-2	.	TGTGCCAGCAGCCCCCGCCTGTGGGGGAGTGGCTACACCTTC	CASSPRLWGSGYTF
12	.	TRBV29-1	TRBJ2-1	TRBD1	TGCAGCGTGGGACAGAACTACAATGAGCAGTTCTTC	CSVGQNYNEQFF
16	.	TRBV3-1	TRBJ2-1	.	TGTGCCAGCAGCCTCCGGACCCCAAGCTCCTACAATGAGCAGTTCTTC	CASSLRTPSSYNEQFF
15	.	TRBV25-1	TRBJ2-3	.	TGTGCCAGCAGTGATCCACAGAGCAGCACAGATACGCAGTATTTT	CASSDPQSSTDTQYF
13	.	TRBV7-9	TRBJ1-2	.	TGTGCCAGCAGCGGAGTCACTAACTATGGCTACACCTTC	CASSGVTNYGYTF
16	.	TRBV5-1	TRBJ2-2	.	TGCGCCAGCAGCTTGGCCGGTAGCGTATACACCGGGGAGCTGTTTTTT	CASSLAGSVYTGELFF
15	.	TRBV2	TRBJ2-5	TRBD2	TGTGCCGGCAGGGCTAGCGGCTCGTACCAAGAGACCCAGTACTTC	CAGRASGSYQETQYF
11	.	TRBV7-8	TRBJ2-5	.	TGTGCCAGCACCACTCAAGAGACCCAGTACTTC	CASTTQETQYF
16	.	TRBV24-1	TRBJ1-5	TRBD1	TGTGCCACCAGTGAGGGGGACAGTTTAAGCAATCAGCCCCAGCATTTT	CATSEGDSLSNQPQHF
17	.	TRBV29-1	TRBJ2-1	.	TGCAGCGTTAGACGGGTTTTGGAATGGAGTCCAGCGGCTGAGCAGTTCTTC	CSVRRVLEWSPAAEQFF
16	.	TRBV29-1	TRBJ2-1	TRBD2	TGCAGCGCCCCGGGACTAGCGGGCGACCCCTACAATGAGCAGTTCTTC	CSAPGLAGDPYNEQFF
15	.	TRBV12-3/TRBV12-4	TRBJ2-1	.	TGTGCCAGCAGTTTTAGGGCGGCCTCCTACAATGAGCAGTTCTTC	CASSFRAASYNEQFF
16	.	TRBV20-1	TRBJ2-7	.	TGCAGTGCTAAATCCAGACTCTCCCTTAGCTCCTACGAGCAGTACTTC	CSAKSRLSLSSYEQYF
17	.	TRBV7-2	TRBJ2-3	TRBD2	TGTGCCAGCAGCTTAGCGGTCGGACTAGGCTACCACAGATACGCGTATTTT	CASSLAVGLGYHRYAYF
16	.	TRBV3-1	TRBJ2-5	TRBD2	TGTGCCAGCAGCCGGATGGGACTAGCGGGCAAAGAGACCCAGTACTTC	CASSRMGLAGKETQYF
13	once	TRBV12-3/TRBV12-4	TRBJ2-7	TRBD2	TGTGCCAGCAGTTTAGTAGCGGGAGACGAGCAGTACTTC	CASSLVAGDEQYF
14	.	TRBV27	TRBJ2-6	.	TGTGCCAGCAGTTTGGGGTTTGGGGCCAACGTCCTGACTTTC	CASSLGFGANVLTF
17	.	TRBV6-5	TRBJ1-6	.	TGTGCCAGCAGTTACACCGGACGGAGCTCCTATAATTCACCCCTCCACTTT	CASSYTGRSSYNSPLHF
17	.	TRBV18	TRBJ2-7	TRBD2	TGTGCCAGCTCACTCAGGACTAGCGGGAGTGTAACCTACGAGCAGTACTTC	CASSLRTSGSVTYEQYF
13	.	TRBV4-1	TRBJ1-1	.	TGCGCCAGCAGCCACCCTGACAGGCGTGAAGCTTTCTTT	CASSHPDRREAFF
15	.	TRBV4-1	TRBJ1-2	.	TGCGCCAGCAGCCCAAGGCCGGCAGGGGTGGTGGGCTACACCTTC	CASSPRPAGVVGYTF
16	few	TRBV5-1	TRBJ2-1	TRBD2	TGCGCCAGCAGCCGCGGGACTAGCGGGGCGGGGAATGAGCAGTTCTTC	CASSRGTSGAGNEQFF
13	many	TRBV5-1	TRBJ2-1	.	TGCGCCAGCAGCTCGGAGGGCCTCAATGAGCAGTTCTTC	CASSSEGLNEQFF
15	few	TRBV2	TRBJ2-7	.	TGTGCCAGCAGTGAAGAAGAGCGGTTCTCCTACGAGCAGTACTTC	CASSEEERFSYEQYF
11	once	TRBV2	TRBJ2-7	.	TGTGCCAGCATGGGTCAGGGCGAGCAGTACTTC	CASMGQGEQYF